This entry is about one T cell receptor beta chain. The data belong to a study of OX40 agonist ivuxolimab in advanced cancers. The data were produced by immunoSEQ multiplex PCR, yet TCRdb's version contains in-frame clones alone and is incomplete. Here the sample spans around 100,000 clones, nearly 90% being singletons. Sequencing used CD4+ or CD8+ T cells sorted from blood, obtained in a trial of the OX40 agonist ivuxolimab. The receptor's source is an adult with an advanced solid tumor such as melanoma, head and neck, liver or kidney cancer.

The CDR3 DNA is TGTGCCAGCAGTTTATCGATGGGAAGCCACGAGCAGTACTTC. Protein sequence: CASSLSMGSHEQYF. This rearrangement joins TRBV27 to TRBJ2-7; D unresolved. The V end lost 0 bases, the J end lost 5 bases, and 11 bases lay between the germline ends. From germline, CDR1 is MNHEY and CDR2 SMNVEV (reference sequence). This CDR3 contains 14 residues.